This T cell receptor beta chain was observed in a study of shared clonotypes between healthy human individuals. Germline V lookup: CDR1 MGHRA, CDR2 YSYEKL. This CDR3 region has 16 residues. V lost 0 bases, J lost 2 bases, and 13 bases lay in between. Deep-level running was used for the assay. Using immunoSEQ multiplex PCR, the repertoire was profiled, and TCRdb retains in-frame clones only, with some absent. The sample yields about 2.4 million clones, more than 85% seen once. The chain couples TRBV4-1 to TRBJ2-5; D uncertain. The receptor was isolated from a man between 18 and 35 years old in good health. Some clones in this sample may be carry-over from other donors' samples. What was sequenced was naive CD4+ T cells from PBMCs. Sample subset: CD45RA+ positively selected. This chain's CDR3 is CASSQDGVKRQETQYF. The CDR3 DNA is TGCGCCAGCAGCCAAGATGGGGTTAAGAGACAAGAGACCCAGTACTTC.